Listed here are 15 T cell receptor beta chains from one sample, sequenced in a study of cytomegalovirus exposure and HLA in healthy donors. Data came from immunoSEQ multiplex PCR; TCRdb stores just in-frame clones and leaves some out. The profile shows fewer than 400,000 clones, 86% of them singletons. Sequencing was done on a sample of PBMCs. Source of these receptors: a woman aged 18-29 years in good health and CMV-seronegative.

The CDR3 sequence: CASSRGLAGTGGANVLTF. The DNA for the CDR3 is TGTGCCAGCAGCAGGGGACTAGCGGGAACGGGCGGGGCCAACGTCCTGACTTTC. This chain links TRBV7-6 with TRBJ2-6; 13 bases align to TRBD2. The J segment lost 4 bases and the V segment lost 5 bases, leaving 8 bases of the junction unmatched. The germline CDR1 and CDR2 sequences are SGHVS and FNYEAQ. The CDR3 consists of 18 residues.

This chain links TRBV5-1 with TRBJ1-1; D gene ambiguous. The CDR3 has 14 residues. V dropped 6 bases and J dropped 6 bases, with 18 bases sitting between them. Germline V gene sequence: CDR1 SGHRS, CDR2 YFSETQ. The CDR3 nucleotides read TGCGCCAGCAAGGTGGCACGGGAAAGGGCTGAAGCTTTCTTT. Protein sequence: CASKVARERAEAFF. Variable domain in full (rest from reference TRBV5-1 and TRBJ1-1): KAGVTQTPRYLIKTRGQQVTLSCSPISGHRSVSWYQQTPGQGLQFLFEYFSETQRNKGNFPGRFSGRQFSNSRSEMNVSTLELGDSALYLCASKVARERAEAFFGQGTRLTVV.

This rearrangement joins TRBV13 to TRBJ2-1; 7 bases fit TRBD2. This CDR3 has 13 residues. Germline loops: CDR1 PRHDT, CDR2 FYEKMQ (reference sequence). Trimming cost V 5 bases and J 6 bases; bases outside gene matches: 4. The CDR3 is CASSHPGGNEQFF. CDR3 bases: TGTGCCAGCAGCCATCCGGGGGGCAATGAGCAGTTCTTC.

J is TRBJ1-5 and V is TRBV4-1, with 8 bases fitting TRBD1. This CDR3 spans 19 amino acids. The trim removed 0 bases at V and 3 bases at J, leaving 13 bases unmatched. From germline, CDR1 is MGHRA and CDR2 YSYEKL. In DNA form, the CDR3 reads TGCGCCAGCAGCCAAGATCTCGAGACTGACAGGGGACACAATCAGCCCCAGCATTTT. Its protein is CASSQDLETDRGHNQPQHF.

This chain uses TRBV7-8 with TRBJ1-2, with 7 bases aligning to TRBD1. V lost 6 bases and J lost 0; bases outside the gene matches: 10. The CDR3 is 16 amino acids. CDR1 is SGHVS, CDR2 FQNEAQ, per germline. CDR3 loop: CASSLRGGQPNYGYTF. CDR3 DNA sequence: TGTGCCAGCAGTCTTAGAGGGGGACAGCCTAACTATGGCTACACCTTC. Based on the CDR3 plus reference TRBV7-8 and TRBJ1-2, the full variable domain is GAGVSQSPRYKVAKRGQDVALRCDPISGHVSLFWYQQALGQGPEFLTYFQNEAQLDKSGLPSDRFFAERPEGSVSTLKIQRTQQEDSAVYLCASSLRGGQPNYGYTFGSGTRLTVV.

The V gene is TRBV9, the J gene TRBJ1-4; TRBD1 matches at 7 bases. With V trimmed by 2 bases and J by 4 bases, 5 bases remained unmatched. The germline V gene encodes CDR1 SGDLS and CDR2 YYNGEE. The CDR3 sequence is 15 residues long. The CDR3 coding sequence is TGTGCCAGCAGCGTGGCCGGGACAGATAATGAAAAACTGTTTTTT. Encoded protein: CASSVAGTDNEKLFF.

This chain joins TRBV4-3 and TRBJ2-1; 7 positions match TRBD2. CDR1 is LGHNA, CDR2 YSLEER, per germline. The CDR3 loop spans 16 amino acids. V gave up 4 bases and J gave up 9 bases; unmatched junction bases: 15. CDR3 residues: CASSPIPSGAWGEQFF. DNA for the CDR3: TGCGCCAGCAGCCCTATACCCAGCGGGGCTTGGGGTGAGCAGTTCTTC.

The chain carries TRBV7-6 and TRBJ2-2; weak D call: TRBD2 (5 bases). The CDR3 loop spans 15 amino acids. Germline V CDR1 and CDR2: SGHVS, FNYEAQ. The V gene lost 1 base and the J gene lost 5 bases, with 11 bases spanning the gap. DNA of the CDR3: TGTGCCAGCAGCTTAGATACTCCGGGAACCGGGGAGCTGTTTTTT. As protein: CASSLDTPGTGELFF. The full variable domain, in which reference TRBV7-6 and TRBJ2-2 provide the parts outside the CDR3, is GAGVSQSPRYKVTKRGQDVALRCDPISGHVSLYWYRQALGQGPEFLTYFNYEAQQDKSGLPNDRFSAERPEGSISTLTIQRTEQRDSAMYRCASSLDTPGTGELFFGEGSRLTVL.

In its sample, this clone was seen a few times. The J gene is TRBJ2-5, the V gene TRBV5-1; TRBD1 might be the D (6 bases). The germline V gene encodes CDR1 SGHRS and CDR2 YFSETQ. The CDR3 is made up of 13 amino acids. Trimming cost V 1 base and J 4 bases, with 8 bases left between them. This CDR3 is CASSLLGGETQYF. The CDR3 DNA sequence: TGCGCCAGCAGCTTGCTAGGGGGAGAGACCCAGTACTTC.

This chain links TRBV7-2 with TRBJ1-4; TRBD1 matches at 8 bases. Germline V CDR1 and CDR2: SGHTA, FQGNSA. V dropped 6 bases and J dropped 7; count of bases not matched to a gene: 10. The CDR3 is 15 residues long. The DNA for the CDR3 is TGTGCCAGCAGGCCTACAGGGGGAGTTAGTGAAAAACTGTTTTTT. It translates to CASRPTGGVSEKLFF.

The chain carries TRBV7-2 and TRBJ2-1; D is unresolved. The CDR3 has 13 amino acids. The ends were cut back, 10 bases at V and 6 bases at J, with 16 bases in the middle. From germline, CDR1 is SGHTA and CDR2 FQGNSA. The CDR3 nucleotides read TGTGCCACCCTCTTTTCACTTGGCAATGAGCAGTTCTTC. Translating gives CATLFSLGNEQFF.

The rearrangement joins TRBV27 to TRBJ2-2, with TRBD2 identical over 8 bases. With 7 bases clipped from V and 6 bases from J, the junction kept 13 bases outside the gene matches. CDR1 and CDR2 (germline): MNHEY, SMNVEV (reference sequence). The CDR3 is 16 residues long. Here the CDR3 DNA reads TGTGCCAGCAAACCCGGGACTAGTCTGTTGGCCGGGGAGCTGTTTTTT. This codes for CASKPGTSLLAGELFF.

The genes are TRBV5-6 and TRBJ1-5; possibly TRBD1 for D (5 bases). The CDR3 length is 13 residues. Trimming took off 0 bases at V and 5 bases at J, with 6 bases between the two ends. Germline CDR1 SGHDT, CDR2 YYEEEE. The chain's CDR3 is CASSLATDQPQHF. The CDR3 DNA follows: TGTGCCAGCAGCTTGGCGACAGATCAGCCCCAGCATTTT. Filled out from reference TRBV5-6 and TRBJ1-5, the complete variable domain reads DAGVTQSPTHLIKTRGQQVTLRCSPKSGHDTVSWYQQALGQGPQFIFQYYEEEERQRGNFPDRFSGHQFPNYSSELNVNALLLGDSALYLCASSLATDQPQHFGDGTRLSIL.

The chain employs TRBV6-6 and TRBJ2-3; a possible D gene is TRBD1 (5 bases). The germline CDR1 and CDR2 sequences are MNHNY and SVGAGI (reference sequence). This CDR3 has 14 amino acids. V lost 7 bases to trimming and J lost 3 bases, with 14 bases between them. CDR3 DNA: TGTGCCAGCAAACCAGGGATGAGTACAGATACGCAGTATTTT. Its translation is CASKPGMSTDTQYF.

Of note for this clone: Other DNA sequences in this sample translate to the same CDR3. The CDR3 region is CASSWAGNTEAFF. The DNA for the CDR3 is TGTGCCAGCAGCTGGGCGGGGAACACTGAAGCTTTCTTT. The chain is built from TRBV7-2 and TRBJ1-1; D remains unclear. This CDR3 is 13 amino acids long. Looked up from germline, CDR1 is SGHTA and CDR2 is FQGNSA. V was pared by 4 bases and J by 1 base, with 7 bases between.